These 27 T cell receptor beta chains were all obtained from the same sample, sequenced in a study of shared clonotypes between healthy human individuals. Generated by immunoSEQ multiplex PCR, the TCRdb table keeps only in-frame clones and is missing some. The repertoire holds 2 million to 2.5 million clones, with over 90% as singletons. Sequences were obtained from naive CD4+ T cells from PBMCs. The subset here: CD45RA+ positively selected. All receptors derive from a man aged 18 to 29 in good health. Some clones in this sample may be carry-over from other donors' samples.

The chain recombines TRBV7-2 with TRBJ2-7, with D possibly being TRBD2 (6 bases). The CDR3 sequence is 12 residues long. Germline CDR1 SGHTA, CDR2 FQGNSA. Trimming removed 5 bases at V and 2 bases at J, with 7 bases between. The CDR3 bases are TGTGCCAGCAGCGGGGGGACCTACGAGCAGTACTTC. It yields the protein CASSGGTYEQYF.

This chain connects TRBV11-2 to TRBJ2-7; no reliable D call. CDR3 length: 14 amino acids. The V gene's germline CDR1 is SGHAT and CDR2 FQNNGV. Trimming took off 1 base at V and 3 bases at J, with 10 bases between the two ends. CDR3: CASSLAGSVYEQYF. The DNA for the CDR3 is TGTGCCAGCAGCTTAGCAGGATCCGTCTACGAGCAGTACTTC.

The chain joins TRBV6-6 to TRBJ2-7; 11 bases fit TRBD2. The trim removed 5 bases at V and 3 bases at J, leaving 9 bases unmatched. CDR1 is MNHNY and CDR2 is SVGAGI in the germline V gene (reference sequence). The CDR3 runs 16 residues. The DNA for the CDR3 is TGTGCCAGCAGTCAATATGGGACTAGCGGCTACTACGAGCAGTACTTC. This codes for CASSQYGTSGYYEQYF.

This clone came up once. CDR3 region: CASGGFSGANVLTF. CDR3 in DNA: TGTGCCAGCGGGGGGTTCTCTGGGGCCAACGTCCTGACTTTC. This rearrangement joins TRBV6-6 to TRBJ2-6, with D tentatively TRBD2 (6 bases). V was clipped by 8 bases and J by 0 bases, with 8 bases between them. Per the germline V gene, CDR1 is MNHNY and CDR2 is SVGAGI (reference sequence). This CDR3 region has 14 residues.

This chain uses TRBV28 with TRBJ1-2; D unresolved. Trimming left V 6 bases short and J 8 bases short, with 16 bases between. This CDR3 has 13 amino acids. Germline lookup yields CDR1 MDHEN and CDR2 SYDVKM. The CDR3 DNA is TGTGCCAGCAGCCCTAGGCGACCTGAGGGCTACACCTTC. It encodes CASSPRRPEGYTF.

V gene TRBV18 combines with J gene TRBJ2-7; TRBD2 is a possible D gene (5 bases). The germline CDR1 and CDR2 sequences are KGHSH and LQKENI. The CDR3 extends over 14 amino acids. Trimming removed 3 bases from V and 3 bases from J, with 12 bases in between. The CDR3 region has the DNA TGTGCCAGCTCACCCCCGGACTGGAGCTACGAGCAGTACTTC. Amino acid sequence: CASSPPDWSYEQYF.

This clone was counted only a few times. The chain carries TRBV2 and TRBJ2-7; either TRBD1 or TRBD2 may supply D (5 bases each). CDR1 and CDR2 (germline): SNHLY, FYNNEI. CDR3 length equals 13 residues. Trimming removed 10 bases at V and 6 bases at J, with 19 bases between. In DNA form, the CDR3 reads TGTGCCACAGGGACCTACCTGCTGGGCGAGCAGTACTTC. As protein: CATGTYLLGEQYF.

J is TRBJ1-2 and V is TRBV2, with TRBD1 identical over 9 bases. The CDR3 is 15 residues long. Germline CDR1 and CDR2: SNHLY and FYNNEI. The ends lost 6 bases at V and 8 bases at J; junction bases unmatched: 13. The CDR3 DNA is TGTGCCAGCAGCCTGACAGGGGGAAGCCCGTTGGGCTACACCTTC. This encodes CASSLTGGSPLGYTF. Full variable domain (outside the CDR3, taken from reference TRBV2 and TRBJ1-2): EPEVTQTPSHQVTQMGQEVILRCVPISNHLYFYWYRQILGQKVEFLVSFYNNEISEKSEIFDDQFSVERPDGSNFTLKIRSTKLEDSAMYFCASSLTGGSPLGYTFGSGTRLTVV.

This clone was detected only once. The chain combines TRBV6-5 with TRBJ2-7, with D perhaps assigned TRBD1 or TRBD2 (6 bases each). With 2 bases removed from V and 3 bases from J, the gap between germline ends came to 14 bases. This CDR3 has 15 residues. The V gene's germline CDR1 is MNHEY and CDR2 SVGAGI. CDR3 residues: CASSYAEGGFYEQYF. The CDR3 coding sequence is TGTGCCAGCAGTTACGCAGAGGGGGGTTTCTACGAGCAGTACTTC.

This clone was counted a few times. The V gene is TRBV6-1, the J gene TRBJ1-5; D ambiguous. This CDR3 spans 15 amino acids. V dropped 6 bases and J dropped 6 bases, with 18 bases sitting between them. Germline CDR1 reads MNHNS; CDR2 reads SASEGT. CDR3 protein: CASSPQSAITQPQHF. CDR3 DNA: TGTGCCAGCAGCCCGCAAAGTGCGATAACTCAGCCCCAGCATTTT.

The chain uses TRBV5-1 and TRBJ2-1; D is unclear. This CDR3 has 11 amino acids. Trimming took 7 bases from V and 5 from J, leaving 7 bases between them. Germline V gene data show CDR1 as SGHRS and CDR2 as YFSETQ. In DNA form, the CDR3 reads TGCGCCAGCTATGGACACAATGAGCAGTTCTTC. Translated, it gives CASYGHNEQFF.

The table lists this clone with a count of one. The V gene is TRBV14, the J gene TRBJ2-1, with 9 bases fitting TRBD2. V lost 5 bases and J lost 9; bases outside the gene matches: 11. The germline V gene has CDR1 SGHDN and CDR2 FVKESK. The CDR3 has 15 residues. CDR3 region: CASSRGSGSPFEQFF. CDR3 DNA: TGTGCCAGCAGCAGGGGTAGCGGGAGCCCTTTTGAGCAGTTCTTC.

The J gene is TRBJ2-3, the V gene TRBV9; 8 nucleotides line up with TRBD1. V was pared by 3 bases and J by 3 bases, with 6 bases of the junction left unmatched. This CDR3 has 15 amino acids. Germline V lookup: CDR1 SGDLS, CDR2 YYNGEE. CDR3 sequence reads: CASSATDRATDTQYF. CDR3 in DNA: TGTGCCAGCAGCGCGACGGACAGGGCTACAGATACGCAGTATTTT.

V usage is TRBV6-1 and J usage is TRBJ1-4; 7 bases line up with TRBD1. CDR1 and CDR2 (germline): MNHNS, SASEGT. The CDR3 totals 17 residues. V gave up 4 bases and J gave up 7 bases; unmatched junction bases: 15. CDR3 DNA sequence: TGTGCCAGCAGTGTAGAGCCTGGAGTCAGGGGGGGTGAAAAACTGTTTTTT. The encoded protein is CASSVEPGVRGGEKLFF.

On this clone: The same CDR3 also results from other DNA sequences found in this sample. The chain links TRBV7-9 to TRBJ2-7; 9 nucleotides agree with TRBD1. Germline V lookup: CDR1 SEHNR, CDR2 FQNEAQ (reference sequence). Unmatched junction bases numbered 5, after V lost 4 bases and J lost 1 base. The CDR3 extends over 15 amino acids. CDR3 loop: CASSSPGQGSYEQYF. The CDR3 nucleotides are TGTGCCAGCAGCTCCCCGGGACAGGGTTCCTACGAGCAGTACTTC.

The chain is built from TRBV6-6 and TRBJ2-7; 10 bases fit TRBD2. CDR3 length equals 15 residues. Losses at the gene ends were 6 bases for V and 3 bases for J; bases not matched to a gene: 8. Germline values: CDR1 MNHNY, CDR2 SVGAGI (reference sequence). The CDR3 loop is CASSERTSGDYEQYF. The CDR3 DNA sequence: TGTGCCAGCAGCGAACGGACTAGCGGCGACTACGAGCAGTACTTC.

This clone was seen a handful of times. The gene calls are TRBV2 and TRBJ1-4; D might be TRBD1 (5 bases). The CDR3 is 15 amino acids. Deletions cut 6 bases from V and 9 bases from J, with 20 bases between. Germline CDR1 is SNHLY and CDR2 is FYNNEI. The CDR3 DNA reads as TGTGCCAGCAGAGAAACCGACAGCCGGAGTCAAAAACTGTTTTTT. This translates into CASRETDSRSQKLFF.

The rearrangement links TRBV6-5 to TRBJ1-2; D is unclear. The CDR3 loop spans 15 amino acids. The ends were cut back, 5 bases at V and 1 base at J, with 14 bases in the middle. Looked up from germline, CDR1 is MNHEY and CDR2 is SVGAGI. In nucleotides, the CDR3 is TGTGCCAGCAGTAAAACGGGTCTGAGTAACTATGGCTACACCTTC. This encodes CASSKTGLSNYGYTF.

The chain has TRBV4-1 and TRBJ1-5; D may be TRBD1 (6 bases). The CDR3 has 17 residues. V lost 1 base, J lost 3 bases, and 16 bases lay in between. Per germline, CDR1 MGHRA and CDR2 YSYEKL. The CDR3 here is CASSQVGRGKNNQPQHF. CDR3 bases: TGCGCCAGCAGCCAAGTAGGCAGGGGAAAAAACAATCAGCCCCAGCATTTT.

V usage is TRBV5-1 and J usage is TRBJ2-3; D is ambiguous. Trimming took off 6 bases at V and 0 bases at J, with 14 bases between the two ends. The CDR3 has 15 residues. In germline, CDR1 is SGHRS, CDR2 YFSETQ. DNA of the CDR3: TGCGCCAGCAAGGTCTTCGTGTCTAGCACAGATACGCAGTATTTT. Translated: CASKVFVSSTDTQYF.

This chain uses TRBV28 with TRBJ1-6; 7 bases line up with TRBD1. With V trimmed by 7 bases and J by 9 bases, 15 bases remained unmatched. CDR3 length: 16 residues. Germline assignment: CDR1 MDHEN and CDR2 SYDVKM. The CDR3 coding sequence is TGTGCCAGCACCGAATATGACAGGGCTATGTTTTCACCCCTCCACTTT. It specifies CASTEYDRAMFSPLHF.

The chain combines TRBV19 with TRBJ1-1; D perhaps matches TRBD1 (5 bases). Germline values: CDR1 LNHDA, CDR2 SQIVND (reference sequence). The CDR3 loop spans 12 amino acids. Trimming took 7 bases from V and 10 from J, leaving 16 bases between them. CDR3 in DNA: TGTGCCAGTACCCAACCCGGCCAGGGAGCTTTCTTT. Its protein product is CASTQPGQGAFF. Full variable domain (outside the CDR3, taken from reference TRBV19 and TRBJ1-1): DGGITQSPKYLFRKEGQNVTLSCEQNLNHDAMYWYRQDPGQGLRLIYYSQIVNDFQKGDIAEGYSVSREKKESFPLTVTSAQKNPTAFYLCASTQPGQGAFFGQGTRLTVV.

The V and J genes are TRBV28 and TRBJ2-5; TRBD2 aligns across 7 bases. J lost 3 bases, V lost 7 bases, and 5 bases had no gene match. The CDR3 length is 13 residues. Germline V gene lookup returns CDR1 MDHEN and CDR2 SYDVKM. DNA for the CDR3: TGTGCCAGCACTACCCTAGCGGAAGAGACCCAGTACTTC. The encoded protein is CASTTLAEETQYF.

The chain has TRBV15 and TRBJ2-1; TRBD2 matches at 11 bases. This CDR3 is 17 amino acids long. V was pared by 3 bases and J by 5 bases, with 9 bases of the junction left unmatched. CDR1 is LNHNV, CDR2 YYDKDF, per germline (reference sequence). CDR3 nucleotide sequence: TGTGCCACCAGCAGTGGCCAGATACTAGCGGGAGACAATGAGCAGTTCTTC. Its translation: CATSSGQILAGDNEQFF.

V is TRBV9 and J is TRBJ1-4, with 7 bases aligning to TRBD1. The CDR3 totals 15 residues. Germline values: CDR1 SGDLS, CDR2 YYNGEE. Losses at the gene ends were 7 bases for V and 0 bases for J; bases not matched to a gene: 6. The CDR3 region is CASRRGLATNEKLFF. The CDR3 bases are TGTGCCAGCCGAAGGGGGCTTGCAACTAATGAAAAACTGTTTTTT.

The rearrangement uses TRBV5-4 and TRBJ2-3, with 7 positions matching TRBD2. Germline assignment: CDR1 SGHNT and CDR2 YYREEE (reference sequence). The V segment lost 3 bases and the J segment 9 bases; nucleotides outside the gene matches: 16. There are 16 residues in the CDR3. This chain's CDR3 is CASSWGLAASGETQYF. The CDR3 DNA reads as TGTGCCAGCAGCTGGGGTCTAGCGGCCAGCGGGGAGACGCAGTATTTT.

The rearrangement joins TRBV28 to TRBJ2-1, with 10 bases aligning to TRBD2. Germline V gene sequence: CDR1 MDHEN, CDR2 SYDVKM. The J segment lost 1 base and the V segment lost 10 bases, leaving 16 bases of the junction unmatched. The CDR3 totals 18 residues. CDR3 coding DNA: TGTGCCATTTCGGGACACCCCGGGACTAGCGAGTCCTACAATGAGCAGTTCTTC. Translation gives CAISGHPGTSESYNEQFF.